The clone carrying this T cell receptor beta chain was counted between two and nine times. The antigen remains undetermined. Together with a sample-barcoded 5' primer, a J-beta primer mix was included in a second PCR lasting roughly 6 to 12 cycles. TCRdb reprocessed the 5' RACE reads with MiXCR, giving one entry per CDR3 protein. There are some 900,000 distinct CDR3 sequences in the sample; roughly 26% occur only once, and 15% to 20% lies in the top ten. The data derive from a study of blood T cells in healthy people across ages. Study-wide results and limits: CMV status of donors was unknown, possibly confounding expanded clonotype changes.

The CDR3 is 15 residues long. CDR1 SGHVS and CDR2 FNYEAQ come from the germline V gene. The ends were cut back, 4 bases at V and 5 bases at J, with 17 bases in the middle. The chain carries TRBV7-6 and TRBJ2-5; possibly TRBD1 for D (6 bases). The TCR comes from a woman aged 80 or over in good health. The sample comprised blood. The CDR3 DNA follows: TGTGCCAGCAGCTACTCCGGGACACCCAGTGAGACCCAGTACTTC. As protein: CASSYSGTPSETQYF.